Shown below are 13 T cell receptor beta chains from a single sample sequenced in a study of radiotherapy plus CTLA-4 blockade in lung cancer. The data were produced by immunoSEQ multiplex PCR, yet TCRdb's version contains in-frame clones alone and is incomplete. The data show about 43,000 clones, 55% to 80% seen once. This sample comprised peripheral blood, obtained from a patient treated with radiotherapy plus ipilimumab. The receptors come from a human donor with non-small cell lung cancer who had a partial response to radiotherapy plus ipilimumab.

The chain has TRBV5-1 and TRBJ2-3, with 11 positions matching TRBD2. Per the germline V gene, CDR1 is SGHRS and CDR2 is YFSETQ. The CDR3 covers 19 residues. Losses at the gene ends were 3 bases for V and 3 bases for J; bases not matched to a gene: 15. The CDR3 reads CASSSRVSGGAPGTDTQYF. The CDR3 DNA follows: TGCGCCAGCAGCTCCCGGGTTAGCGGGGGGGCCCCCGGGACAGATACGCAGTATTTT.

V gene TRBV18 combines with J gene TRBJ1-3; D is unclear. The V gene's germline CDR1 is KGHSH and CDR2 LQKENI. The CDR3 is 16 residues long. The ends were cut back, 3 bases at V and 0 bases at J, with 12 bases in the middle. The CDR3 region has the DNA TGTGCCAGCTCACCCACCAAACCGAGCTCTGGAAACACCATATATTTT. Translation: CASSPTKPSSGNTIYF.

V gene TRBV6-5 combines with J gene TRBJ2-1, with 7 bases fitting TRBD2. Trimming removed 2 bases from V and 6 bases from J; junction bases left unmatched: 10. The CDR3 runs 16 residues. Germline CDR1 reads MNHEY; CDR2 reads SVGAGI. The CDR3 protein is CASSYEAGRPTNEQFF. The CDR3 nucleotides are TGTGCCAGCAGTTACGAAGCGGGGCGCCCGACCAATGAGCAGTTCTTC.

This rearrangement joins TRBV7-9 to TRBJ2-3; TRBD2 agrees at 13 bases. Germline CDR1 and CDR2: SEHNR and FQNEAQ (reference sequence). This CDR3 spans 14 amino acids. Unmatched junction bases numbered 10, after V lost 6 bases and J lost 13 bases. The CDR3: CASSSPGLAGQEYF. Here the CDR3 DNA reads TGTGCCAGCAGTTCCCCGGGACTAGCGGGACAGGAGTATTTT.

This clone came up many times. This sequence joins TRBV9 and TRBJ2-3, with D perhaps matching TRBD2 (6 bases). The CDR3 spans 15 residues. The germline gives CDR1 SGDLS, CDR2 YYNGEE. V lost 0 bases to trimming and J lost 5 bases, with 13 bases between them. CDR3 in DNA: TGTGCCAGCAGCGTAGCGGGAGTTGAGGTAGATACGCAGTATTTT. The encoded protein is CASSVAGVEVDTQYF.

This clone was picked up a small number of times. The J gene is TRBJ2-2, the V gene TRBV7-3; weak D call: TRBD2 (5 bases). V was cut by 5 bases and J by 6 bases, with 10 bases left in between. Germline assignment: CDR1 SGHTA and CDR2 FQGTGA. The CDR3 contains 13 residues. CDR3 region: CASSPTAAGELFF. CDR3 DNA: TGTGCCAGCAGCCCCACAGCGGCCGGGGAGCTGTTTTTT.

As regards this clone: At the DNA level, this CDR3 is encoded by other sequences in the same sample as well. The chain links TRBV9 to TRBJ2-7; 10 bases are shared with TRBD2. The CDR3 is 15 amino acids. V shed 4 bases, J shed 2 bases, and the junction held 6 bases outside the gene matches. The germline V gene encodes CDR1 SGDLS and CDR2 YYNGEE. Here the CDR3 DNA reads TGTGCCAGCAGCTCGGGGACTAGCGATCCCTACGAGCAGTACTTC. Its protein product is CASSSGTSDPYEQYF.

The V call is TRBV18, the J call TRBJ1-6, with 8 nucleotides matching TRBD1. V lost 6 bases and J lost 4; bases outside the gene matches: 5. This CDR3 comprises 15 residues. The V gene's germline CDR1 is KGHSH and CDR2 LQKENI. The CDR3 protein is CASSSGTGYNSPLHF. In DNA form, the CDR3 reads TGTGCCAGCTCCTCCGGGACAGGTTATAATTCACCCCTCCACTTT.

This chain joins TRBV29-1 and TRBJ2-1; 12 bases are a match to TRBD2. The germline CDR1 and CDR2 sequences are SQVTM and ANQGSEA. The CDR3 sequence is 15 residues long. Germline trimming cut 6 bases from V and 6 bases from J; bases unmatched to any gene: 9. CDR3 DNA: TGCAGCGTGGGCTTGACTAGCGGGGGCCCCAATGAGCAGTTCTTC. The encoded protein is CSVGLTSGGPNEQFF.

This clone has a handful of counts. This chain joins TRBV7-6 and TRBJ1-5; TRBD1 aligns across 10 bases. Germline V gene data show CDR1 as SGHVS and CDR2 as FNYEAQ. The ends lost 4 bases at V and 7 bases at J; junction bases unmatched: 4. This CDR3 is built from 14 residues. The chain's CDR3 is CASSSTGGGQPQHF. The CDR3 DNA follows: TGTGCCAGCAGCTCGACAGGGGGCGGGCAGCCCCAGCATTTT.

The chain has TRBV5-1 and TRBJ1-6; D unclear. V lost 0 bases and J 9 bases, leaving 10 bases between the germline ends. This CDR3 comprises 14 residues. Looked up from germline, CDR1 is SGHRS and CDR2 is YFSETQ. The CDR3 sequence is CASSLDGIISPLHF. The CDR3 DNA follows: TGCGCCAGCAGCTTGGACGGTATAATTTCACCCCTCCACTTT.

This clone turned up a few times. The chain recombines TRBV2 with TRBJ1-4; D gene unclear. CDR1 and CDR2 from the germline V gene are SNHLY and FYNNEI. This CDR3 spans 13 amino acids. The V end was cut by 8 bases, the J end by 3 bases, with 10 bases between. The CDR3 DNA is TGTGCCAGCTCTTCCGCGGCTAATGAAAAACTGTTTTTT. It encodes CASSSAANEKLFF. Full variable domain (missing parts from reference TRBV2 and TRBJ1-4): EPEVTQTPSHQVTQMGQEVILRCVPISNHLYFYWYRQILGQKVEFLVSFYNNEISEKSEIFDDQFSVERPDGSNFTLKIRSTKLEDSAMYFCASSSAANEKLFFGSGTQLSVL.

The chain is built from TRBV4-1 and TRBJ2-7, with TRBD1 matching 9 bases. Germline CDR1 is MGHRA and CDR2 is YSYEKL. This CDR3 contains 14 residues. The trim removed 4 bases at V and 3 bases at J, leaving 4 bases unmatched. CDR3 in amino acids: CASSLGTGNYEQYF. The CDR3 DNA is TGCGCCAGCAGCCTCGGGACAGGGAACTACGAGCAGTACTTC.